This T cell receptor (beta chain) was captured by sequencing in a study of OX40 agonist ivuxolimab in advanced cancers. About the full investigation: Ivuxolimab, which targeted the costimulatory receptor OX40 (CD134), was an agonistic, fully human IgG2 monoclonal antibody. Intravenous ivuxolimab was administered to patients every 2 weeks at six dose levels: 0.01, 0.1, 0.3, 1.5, 3 and 10 mg/kg. Of the approximately 54 dose-escalation patients, hepatocellular carcinoma was present in around 19, melanoma in around 15, renal cell carcinoma in 9 and head and neck cancer in 9. A male proportion of around 83% and a mean age of approximately 60 years, ranging from roughly 23 to 90, were recorded for the dose-escalation cohort. Prior anti-PD-1, anti-PD-L1 or anti-CTLA-4 therapy was permitted, and about 40% of dose-escalation patients had received checkpoint inhibitors. Three dose-escalation patients achieved partial responses, one with hepatocellular carcinoma and two with cutaneous melanoma. The purpose of peripheral TCRbeta sequencing was to test whether ivuxolimab changed TCR sequence diversity and led to clonal T-cell expansion. The paper reports the monotherapy dose-escalation portion (N ≈ 52 patients) of the phase I ivuxolimab trial.

Patients with autoimmune disease history or receiving systemic immunosuppression were excluded from the trial. In every dose cohort, peripheral blood was drawn for TCR sequencing at baseline, cycle 4 day 1, and cycle 7 day 1. The samples were drawn from a first-in-human, open-label, multicenter phase I dose-escalation trial of ivuxolimab. Adults with locally advanced or metastatic melanoma, renal cell carcinoma, hepatocellular carcinoma or head and neck squamous cell carcinoma were enrolled in the trial. Before TCR sequencing, CD4+ and CD8+ T cells were separately sorted from peripheral blood. To sequence the TCRbeta CDR3 region, genomic DNA was isolated from the sorted cells. The immunoSEQ Assay was used for sequencing of TCRbeta CDR3 regions. Drawn from immuneACCESS, this table holds only the in-frame rearrangements with V and J called that TCRdb kept. Clones are partly lost; checked studies trace under half to an unresolved V gene and leave the rest unexplained. Recorded for this sample are 40,000 to 50,000 clones; more than 70% of them occurred a single time. The top ten clones comprise 0.85% to 1.1% of the sample.

The paper's findings and limits, for the study overall: At doses of 0.1 to 3.0 mg/kg, clonal expansion of both CD4+ and CD8+ blood T cells was observed from baseline to week 6. Partial responders in the 0.1-3.0 mg/kg groups had among the lowest normalized peripheral clonal expansion, especially among CD8+ T cells. The antigen specificity of the peripheral T cells that underwent clonal expansion was not determined. Low levels of normalized T-cell clonal expansion were also seen in some nonresponding patients. After ivuxolimab, expanded clones were on average more numerous among CD8+ T cells than among CD4+ T cells.

Regarding this clone: Its antigen remains unidentified. The input lacks base qualities; no much larger clone sits a single base away.

This TCR was sampled from an adult with an advanced solid tumor such as melanoma, head and neck, liver or kidney cancer. Sequencing used CD4+ or CD8+ T cells sorted from blood, obtained in a trial of the OX40 agonist ivuxolimab.

The CDR3 reads CASSRLGTADYEQYF. The nucleotide sequence is TGTGCCAGCAGCCGACTAGGGACAGCGGACTACGAGCAGTACTTC. The chain is assembled from TRBV11-3 and TRBJ2-5; the best D guess is TRBD1, with 7 bases matching. The end of the DNA fits TRBJ2-7 better, so the J call may be wrong. The germline V gene yields SGHNT for CDR1 and YENEEA for CDR2. The CDR3 goes from the cysteine to the phenylalanine over 15 residues. CDR3 DNA is the only sequence kept; it has 45 bases, read in frame from the first base.